This TCR beta chain derives from a study of shared T cell receptors in the human thymus. The CDR3 is 16 residues long. V lost 1 base and J lost 0; bases outside the gene matches: 3. CDR1 is SEHNR, CDR2 FQNEAQ, per germline (reference sequence). Data came from immunoSEQ multiplex PCR; TCRdb stores just in-frame clones and leaves some out. The table has some 660,000 clones, approximately 89% seen once. The sample was also reused in another study, on human thymus T cells.

The chain recombines TRBV7-9 with TRBJ2-1; TRBD2 agrees at 7 bases. Sequenced material: thymocytes. The receptor was isolated from a boy younger than two with a congenital heart defect. In DNA, the CDR3 is TGTGCCAGCAGCTTAGAGGGAGGGTTCTCCTACAATGAGCAGTTCTTC. It specifies CASSLEGGFSYNEQFF.